Presented here are 9 T cell receptor beta chains from one specimen sequenced in a study of spatial heterogeneity in lung cancer. Stated time point: sample taken at primary tumor resection. Sequencing of whole RNA from tumor, nontumor lung or frozen PBMC involved no sorting. TCRdb reanalysed the 5' RACE reads using MiXCR and keeps one entry per CDR3 protein. The sample carries about 36,000 distinct CDR3 sequences, roughly 5% recorded once. Sequences were derived from PBMCs, sampled at surgery. These receptors were collected from a female donor with early-stage non-small cell lung cancer.

This clonotype appeared many times. The chain recombines TRBV2 with TRBJ1-6; TRBD1 might be the D (5 bases). V was clipped by 4 bases and J by 8 bases, with 15 bases between them. The CDR3 covers 15 residues. CDR1 is SNHLY and CDR2 is FYNNEI in the germline V gene. In nucleotides, the CDR3 is TGTGCCAGCAGTGTTGGCCTGGGGGATTATTCACCCCTCCACTTT. As protein: CASSVGLGDYSPLHF.

The J gene is TRBJ2-7, the V gene TRBV27, with 12 bases that match TRBD2. This CDR3 region has 15 residues. Losses at the gene ends were 4 bases for V and 2 bases for J; bases not matched to a gene: 3. CDR1 is MNHEY and CDR2 is SMNVEV in the germline V gene (reference sequence). The chain's CDR3 is CASSSSGRAAYEQYF. CDR3 bases: TGTGCCAGCAGTTCTAGCGGGAGGGCCGCCTACGAGCAGTACTTC.

This clonotype has ten or more counts. V is TRBV20-1 and J is TRBJ2-4, with D tentatively TRBD1 or TRBD2 (5 bases each). Trimming took off 7 bases at V and 3 bases at J, with 13 bases between the two ends. Germline CDR1 and CDR2: DFQATT and SNEGSKA (reference sequence). The CDR3 extends over 13 amino acids. The CDR3 sequence is CSVGAGGKNIQYF. As DNA, the CDR3 is TGCAGTGTAGGGGCGGGCGGCAAAAACATTCAGTACTTC.

A few counts support this clonotype. V gene TRBV4-1 combines with J gene TRBJ2-1; D remains ambiguous. Germline V gives CDR1 MGHRA, CDR2 YSYEKL. The CDR3 is made up of 14 amino acids. V was cut by 3 bases and J by 9 bases, with 15 bases left in between. For the CDR3, the DNA is TGCGCCAGCAGCCAGGGCTCTTGGTCTGGTGAGCAGTTCTTC. This translates into CASSQGSWSGEQFF.

The table lists this clonotype with many counts. The rearrangement links TRBV29-1 to TRBJ2-7, with 9 bases lining up with TRBD1. CDR3 size: 18 residues. After removal of 4 bases from V and 4 bases from J, the junction contained 20 bases not matched to a gene. Germline V gives CDR1 SQVTM, CDR2 ANQGSEA. The CDR3 protein is CSVAGAGTGTRLGYEQYF. CDR3 DNA sequence: TGCAGCGTTGCCGGCGCCGGGACAGGGACCCGACTTGGTTACGAGCAGTACTTC.

This clonotype has a count of ten or more. J is TRBJ1-1 and V is TRBV7-9, with 10 nucleotides matching TRBD1. The length of the CDR3 is 15 residues. V shed 5 bases and J 8 bases; nucleotides not matched to a gene: 11. Germline CDR1 reads SEHNR; CDR2 reads FQNEAQ (reference sequence). In DNA, the CDR3 is TGTGCCAGCAGCCCGCGGGACAGGGGAGACTCAGAAGCTTTCTTT. The encoded protein is CASSPRDRGDSEAFF.

The chain has TRBV7-9 and TRBJ1-2, with TRBD1 as a possible D gene (6 bases). Trimming pared 5 bases from V and 4 bases from J, leaving 11 bases between. The CDR3 length is 13 residues. The germline V gene encodes CDR1 SEHNR and CDR2 FQNEAQ (reference sequence). CDR3 in DNA: TGTGCCAGCAGCCCGGACAGCTTCTATGGCTACACCTTC. This gives the protein CASSPDSFYGYTF.

This clonotype was seen repeatedly, ten times or more. V and J are TRBV7-9 and TRBJ2-7, with D tentatively TRBD1 (6 bases). The CDR3 is made up of 13 amino acids. Germline assignment: CDR1 SEHNR and CDR2 FQNEAQ (reference sequence). V lost 5 bases to trimming and J lost 5 bases, with 13 bases between them. The CDR3 region has the DNA TGTGCCAGCAGCAGAGGGGGTAGCAACGAGCAGTACTTC. Protein sequence: CASSRGGSNEQYF.

The sample holds a few counts of this clonotype. The V call is TRBV2, the J call TRBJ2-3; TRBD2 agrees at 8 bases. CDR1 is SNHLY, CDR2 FYNNEI, per germline. This CDR3 contains 18 residues. Trimming at V came to 7 bases and at J to 3 bases, leaving 18 bases not matched to a gene. The CDR3 reads CASTRELSSGWRTDTQYF. In nucleotides, the CDR3 is TGTGCCAGCACCCGTGAGTTGTCTAGCGGGTGGAGGACAGATACGCAGTATTTT. The variable domain in full, completed from reference TRBV2 and TRBJ2-3, reads EPEVTQTPSHQVTQMGQEVILRCVPISNHLYFYWYRQILGQKVEFLVSFYNNEISEKSEIFDDQFSVERPDGSNFTLKIRSTKLEDSAMYFCASTRELSSGWRTDTQYFGPGTRLTVL.